Each of the 12 T cell receptor beta chains below was sequenced from the same sample in a study of patients and donors after allogeneic stem cell transplantation. From the RT-PCR reads, TCRdb called clonotypes with MiXCR, one entry per CDR3 protein. Altogether some 150,000 distinct CDR3 sequences are present, about two fifths being singletons, with the ten largest covering about 50%. Sequenced: blood, either unsorted or a sorted T cell fraction (not recorded which). These receptors were collected from a human donor who was either an allogeneic HSCT recipient or a stem cell or donor lymphocyte infusion donor (not recorded which). It is not recorded whose cells these are; they may come from a transplant donor.

The chain links TRBV3-1 to TRBJ2-5; D gene ambiguous. The V end lost 4 bases, the J end lost 5 bases, and 11 bases lay between the germline ends. This CDR3 is built from 13 residues. Germline assignment: CDR1 LGHDT and CDR2 YNNKEL (reference sequence). In DNA form, the CDR3 reads TGTGCCAGCAGCCTAGGGCCCGCGGAGACCCAGTACTTC. It specifies CASSLGPAETQYF.

This clonotype showed up just a few times. J is TRBJ2-2 and V is TRBV3-1; 7 nucleotides align to TRBD2. The CDR3 extends over 13 amino acids. CDR1 and CDR2 (germline): LGHDT, YNNKEL (reference sequence). J gave up 7 bases and V 2 bases, and 1 base lay outside the gene matches. CDR3 sequence (DNA): TGTGCCAGCAGCCAAACGGGAGGCGGGGAGCTGTTTTTT. It encodes CASSQTGGGELFF.

V gene TRBV14 combines with J gene TRBJ2-6; no definite D call. Germline V gene sequence: CDR1 SGHDN, CDR2 FVKESK. The CDR3 length is 15 residues. V shed 3 bases and J shed 2 bases, with 8 bases lying between them. The CDR3 DNA follows: TGTGCCAGCAGCCAGGCGCTCACTGGGGCCAACGTCCTGACTTTC. It translates to CASSQALTGANVLTF.

This clonotype showed up just a few times. The chain joins TRBV10-3 to TRBJ1-2; maybe TRBD1 (5 bases). This CDR3 spans 14 amino acids. Germline V gene data show CDR1 as ENHRY and CDR2 as SYGVKD. V was trimmed by 3 bases and J by 7 bases, leaving 15 bases between them. The chain's CDR3 is CAISDTRDSSGYTF. The CDR3 DNA reads as TGTGCCATCAGTGACACCAGGGACTCGAGTGGCTACACCTTC.

This clonotype was seen a few times. The chain has TRBV12-3 or TRBV12-4 and TRBJ2-3; TRBD1 aligns across 8 bases. The CDR3 loop spans 15 amino acids. V dropped 6 bases and J dropped 4; count of bases not matched to a gene: 9. This CDR3 reads CASRPGTGFSDTQYF. The CDR3 nucleotides are TGTGCCAGCAGGCCTGGGACAGGCTTTTCAGATACGCAGTATTTT.

CDR3: CASSLSGREQYV. As DNA, the CDR3 is TGTGCCAGCAGTTTAAGCGGGAGAGAGCAGTACGTC. J is TRBJ2-7 and V is TRBV28; 8 bases are a match to TRBD2. The V and J ends lost 2 bases and 7 bases, in that order; junction bases with no gene match: 1. The CDR3 consists of 12 residues. The germline gives CDR1 MDHEN, CDR2 SYDVKM.

This clonotype was recorded a few times. The chain combines TRBV4-3 with TRBJ2-2; D is ambiguous. The CDR3 runs 16 residues. V dropped 0 bases and J dropped 2 bases, with 10 bases sitting between them. Germline V gives CDR1 LGHNA, CDR2 YSLEER. CDR3 residues: CASSQDMARNTGELFF. CDR3 DNA: TGCGCCAGCAGCCAAGATATGGCCAGAAACACCGGGGAGCTGTTTTTT.

CDR3 region: CASSESGVGYTF. CDR3 sequence (DNA): TGTGCCAGCAGTGAATCAGGGGTGGGCTACACCTTC. The V and J genes are TRBV25-1 and TRBJ1-2, with D tentatively TRBD1 (6 bases). Germline CDR1 reads MGHDK; CDR2 reads SYGVNS. There are 12 residues in the CDR3. Trimming removed 1 base at V and 8 bases at J, with 8 bases between.

CDR3 nucleotides: TGTGCCAGCAGTGTAACAGGTACCTACGAGCAGTACTTC. Its protein is CASSVTGTYEQYF. The chain links TRBV25-1 to TRBJ2-7; maybe TRBD1 (5 bases). CDR1 and CDR2 (germline): MGHDK, SYGVNS. There are 13 residues in the CDR3. V lost 4 bases to trimming and J lost 2 bases, with 9 bases between them.

The J gene is TRBJ1-6, the V gene TRBV28; the D gene is possibly TRBD1 (6 bases). CDR3 length: 15 amino acids. V dropped 3 bases and J dropped 6 bases, with 12 bases sitting between them. Germline values: CDR1 MDHEN, CDR2 SYDVKM. The CDR3 DNA sequence: TGTGCCAGCAGTTTCGGGGGGGCAGCTAATTCACCCCTCCACTTT. It codes for CASSFGGAANSPLHF.

This clonotype occurred a few times. This rearrangement joins TRBV10-3 to TRBJ2-6, with unresolved D. CDR1 and CDR2 (germline): ENHRY, SYGVKD. V was cut by 4 bases and J by 0 bases, with 7 bases left in between. The CDR3 runs 15 residues. As DNA, the CDR3 is TGTGCCATCAGTGGAGAGTCCTCTGGGGCCAACGTCCTGACTTTC. Translated: CAISGESSGANVLTF.

The V gene is TRBV24-1, the J gene TRBJ2-2; D uncertain. The CDR3 length is 14 residues. CDR1 is KGHDR and CDR2 is SFDVKD in the germline V gene. V was trimmed by 3 bases and J by 6 bases, leaving 10 bases between them. In nucleotides, the CDR3 is TGTGCCACCAGTGATCCCCGACCGGCCGGGGAGCTGTTTTTT. Protein sequence: CATSDPRPAGELFF.